The next 25 T cell receptor beta chains were all read from a single sample in a study of blood T cells in healthy people across ages. Alongside a J-beta primer mix, a sample-barcoded 5' primer served in a second PCR lasting roughly 7 to 12 cycles. Each CDR3 protein gets one entry after TCRdb re-called the 5' RACE reads with MiXCR. Of roughly 1.6 million distinct CDR3 sequences listed, roughly 32% are singletons. The specimen sequenced was blood. All receptors come from a woman under 40 in good health.

This clonotype was seen only a few times. The gene calls are TRBV7-2 and TRBJ2-7, with 8 bases identical to TRBD2. Per germline, CDR1 SGHTA and CDR2 FQGNSA. V lost 4 bases and J lost 4; bases outside the gene matches: 6. The CDR3 contains 14 residues. CDR3 amino acids: CASSSGTRRYEQYF. The CDR3 nucleotides are TGTGCCAGCAGCTCCGGGACTAGACGGTACGAGCAGTACTTC.

V usage is TRBV5-1 and J usage is TRBJ2-1; tentative D call: TRBD2 (6 bases). The germline CDR1 and CDR2 sequences are SGHRS and YFSETQ. Trimming left V 3 bases short and J 7 bases short, with 17 bases between. The CDR3 covers 15 residues. CDR3 in DNA: TGCGCCAGCAGCTCGGGTACCGGAGGGGTTAATGAGCAGTTCTTC. This sequence encodes CASSSGTGGVNEQFF.

The chain has TRBV5-5 and TRBJ1-2, with D perhaps TRBD1 (6 bases). The CDR3 is made up of 15 amino acids. Germline V gives CDR1 SGHKS, CDR2 YYEKEE (reference sequence). Trimming removed 6 bases at V and 7 bases at J, with 22 bases between. The DNA of the CDR3 is TGTGCCAGCATCTCCCAATCGGGGGCGCTAACTGGCTACACCTTC. It specifies CASISQSGALTGYTF.

V usage is TRBV2 and J usage is TRBJ2-1; possibly TRBD2 for D (6 bases). The CDR3 runs 17 residues. Germline-derived CDR1 and CDR2 are SNHLY and FYNNEI. V lost 1 base to trimming and J lost 1 base, with 14 bases between them. The CDR3 DNA reads as TGTGCCAGCAGTGAAGTCGGGCGGGGCAGTTCCTACAATGAGCAGTTCTTC. Its translation: CASSEVGRGSSYNEQFF.

This clonotype was picked up many times. The chain joins TRBV9 to TRBJ2-1; no reliable D call. V lost 0 bases and J lost 4, with 5 bases in between. The CDR3 has 13 amino acids. The germline V gene encodes CDR1 SGDLS and CDR2 YYNGEE. The CDR3 bases are TGTGCCAGCAGCGTAGGGAGTTACAATGAGCAGTTCTTC. This codes for CASSVGSYNEQFF.

The V and J genes are TRBV2 and TRBJ2-7; no firm D call. Germline V gene sequence: CDR1 SNHLY, CDR2 FYNNEI. This CDR3 contains 12 residues. V gave up 7 bases and J gave up 3 bases, with 10 bases separating them. Here the CDR3 DNA reads TGTGCCAGCACCAGGCAGGACTACGAGCAGTACTTC. As protein: CASTRQDYEQYF. Filled out from reference TRBV2 and TRBJ2-7, the complete variable domain reads EPEVTQTPSHQVTQMGQEVILRCVPISNHLYFYWYRQILGQKVEFLVSFYNNEISEKSEIFDDQFSVERPDGSNFTLKIRSTKLEDSAMYFCASTRQDYEQYFGPGTRLTVT.

V and J are TRBV20-1 and TRBJ2-1, with D unresolved. The V and J ends lost 1 base and 6 bases respectively, with 7 bases between them. Germline V gene data show CDR1 as DFQATT and CDR2 as SNEGSKA (reference sequence). This CDR3 region has 12 residues. CDR3 loop: CSARVLSNEQFF. The DNA for the CDR3 is TGCAGTGCTAGAGTACTGAGCAATGAGCAGTTCTTC.

This rearrangement joins TRBV10-3 to TRBJ2-5; D may be TRBD2 (6 bases). The J call may be in error: the DNA end matches TRBJ2-7 better. Germline V CDR1 and CDR2: ENHRY, SYGVKD. The CDR3 covers 14 residues. CDR3 region: CAISDPWDFYEQYF. The CDR3 nucleotides are TGTGCCATCAGTGACCCTTGGGACTTCTACGAGCAGTACTTC.

The table lists this clonotype with a few counts. The chain uses TRBV6-2 or TRBV6-3 and TRBJ2-7; 9 positions agree with TRBD1. The germline V gene encodes CDR1 MNHEY and CDR2 SVGEGT. This CDR3 has 15 amino acids. The J segment lost 3 bases and the V segment lost 8 bases, leaving 11 bases of the junction unmatched. The CDR3 DNA sequence: TGTGCCAGCGTGGATGGGACAGGGCCCCACTACGAGCAGTACTTC. Its protein product is CASVDGTGPHYEQYF.

As to this clonotype: At one end the junction does not follow the germline gene, possibly because of a read error. The rearrangement joins TRBV3-1 to TRBJ2-7; maybe TRBD1 (6 bases). This CDR3 contains 14 residues. Germline lookup yields CDR1 LGHDT and CDR2 YNNKEL (reference sequence). CDR3 in amino acids: CAGSQNRAPYEQYF. The CDR3 coding sequence is TGTGCCGGCAGCCAAAACAGGGCCCCCTACGAGCAGTACTTC.

CDR3 sequence (DNA): TGCAGTGCCCAGGTCCTTGGGAGTGATATCGAGCAGTACGTC. It encodes CSAQVLGSDIEQYV. V usage is TRBV20-1 and J usage is TRBJ2-7; perhaps TRBD2 as D (5 bases). This CDR3 comprises 14 residues. Germline V gene data show CDR1 as DFQATT and CDR2 as SNEGSKA (reference sequence). V was trimmed by 6 bases and J by 6 bases, leaving 21 bases between them.

This clonotype was detected ten times or more. This rearrangement joins TRBV4-2 to TRBJ2-1, with 10 bases matching TRBD1. Looked up from germline, CDR1 is LGHNA and CDR2 is YNFKEQ. V shed 4 bases and J 10 bases; nucleotides not matched to a gene: 7. The CDR3 has 14 amino acids. The CDR3 nucleotides read TGTGCCAGCAGCCCTGGGACAGGGGCGGGGGAGCAGTTCTTC. Protein: CASSPGTGAGEQFF.

This clonotype was observed many times. The J gene is TRBJ2-5, the V gene TRBV11-2, with 8 nucleotides matching TRBD1. Germline CDR1 SGHAT, CDR2 FQNNGV. This CDR3 has 14 amino acids. The V segment lost 5 bases and the J segment 2 bases; nucleotides outside the gene matches: 4. CDR3: CASSPNRGQETQYF. The CDR3 DNA follows: TGTGCCAGCAGCCCAAACAGGGGGCAAGAGACCCAGTACTTC.

In this sample, this clonotype turned up a few times. A read error may account for a junction end that differs from germline. The chain links TRBV6-6 to TRBJ2-1; the match to TRBD1 covers 8 bases. CDR3 size: 17 residues. In germline, CDR1 is MNHNY, CDR2 SVGAGI (reference sequence). CDR3 DNA sequence: TGTGCCTGCAGCCAATCCGGACAGGGTCTCTCCTACAATGAGCAGTTCTTC. Translation gives CACSQSGQGLSYNEQFF.

This clonotype has a handful of counts. The rearrangement links TRBV10-3 to TRBJ1-1; 7 bases match TRBD1. V lost 6 bases and J lost 7; bases outside the gene matches: 14. Looked up from germline, CDR1 is ENHRY and CDR2 is SYGVKD. This CDR3 contains 15 residues. The CDR3 bases are TGTGCCATCAGGAGGGGATTCGGCAGGGGGAATGAAGCTTTCTTT. As protein: CAIRRGFGRGNEAFF.

In its sample, this clonotype was seen a few times. The V call is TRBV7-6, the J call TRBJ2-3; TRBD2 matches 10 bases. Trimming removed 5 bases from V and 5 bases from J; junction bases left unmatched: 10. CDR3 length equals 16 residues. Germline loops: CDR1 SGHVS, CDR2 FNYEAQ. The CDR3 reads CASSAILAGELDTQYF. The CDR3 nucleotides read TGTGCCAGCAGCGCAATTCTAGCGGGGGAGTTAGATACGCAGTATTTT.

This clonotype was recorded once. This chain uses TRBV3-1 with TRBJ2-2, with 7 bases matching TRBD1. Trimming took 3 bases from V and 1 from J; bases not matched to a gene: 8. This CDR3 spans 17 amino acids. The germline gives CDR1 LGHDT, CDR2 YNNKEL (reference sequence). The CDR3 here is CASSHLRDSWNTGELFF. The CDR3 DNA reads as TGTGCCAGCAGCCACCTTCGGGACAGCTGGAACACCGGGGAGCTGTTTTTT.

The chain carries TRBV28 and TRBJ2-7, with D perhaps matching TRBD1 (8 bases). In germline, CDR1 is MDHEN, CDR2 SYDVKM. The ends were cut back, 3 bases at V and 3 bases at J, with 15 bases in the middle. The CDR3 covers 15 residues. The CDR3 DNA reads as TGTGCCAGCAGTTTTACAGGGGGGGTCCACTACGAGCAGTACTTC. Residues: CASSFTGGVHYEQYF.

The V gene is TRBV5-1, the J gene TRBJ2-2; D might be TRBD2 (6 bases). CDR1 is SGHRS, CDR2 YFSETQ, per germline. This CDR3 has 14 residues. V was cut by 7 bases and J by 1 base, with 11 bases left in between. The CDR3 spells CASRRRENTGELFF. The CDR3 DNA sequence: TGCGCCAGCCGTCGGAGGGAGAACACCGGGGAGCTGTTTTTT.

Notes on this clonotype: A much larger clone lies one base from this, so it may be a read error. V usage is TRBV12-3 or TRBV12-4 and J usage is TRBJ2-1; possible D gene TRBD2, 7 bases. The CDR3 consists of 15 residues. Here the CDR3 DNA reads TGTGCCAGCAGTTTGAGCCCGGGGGGCCTTAATGGGCAGTTCTTC. It specifies CASSLSPGGLNGQFF.

This clonotype was recorded once. V gene TRBV20-1 combines with J gene TRBJ1-1; the D gene is possibly TRBD1 (5 bases). With 2 bases removed from V and 5 bases from J, the gap between germline ends came to 15 bases. Per the germline V gene, CDR1 is DFQATT and CDR2 is SNEGSKA (reference sequence). The CDR3 has 14 residues. The CDR3 nucleotides read TGCAGTGCTAGAACTCCGGGGGGTGGTACTGAAGCTTTCTTT. Protein product: CSARTPGGGTEAFF.

The sample holds a few counts of this clonotype. This rearrangement joins TRBV7-2 to TRBJ2-3, with D possibly being TRBD2 (5 bases). This CDR3 region has 15 residues. Trimming cost V 2 bases and J 1 base, with 10 bases left between them. Germline V gene data show CDR1 as SGHTA and CDR2 as FQGNSA. As DNA, the CDR3 is TGTGCCAGCAGCTTAATCGCAGCGGGCACAGATACGCAGTATTTT. Translating it yields CASSLIAAGTDTQYF.

This clonotype was detected only a few times. The chain recombines TRBV7-2 with TRBJ2-1; the D gene is possibly TRBD2 (6 bases). Trimming pared 8 bases from V and 10 bases from J, leaving 21 bases between. Germline CDR1 reads SGHTA; CDR2 reads FQGNSA. The CDR3 runs 14 residues. The CDR3 is CASGSNGGRGEQFF. For the CDR3, the DNA is TGTGCCAGCGGCTCGAACGGAGGGCGAGGGGAGCAGTTCTTC.

The chain carries TRBV4-1 and TRBJ2-7; unclear D gene. This CDR3 has 15 residues. Trimming took 4 bases from V and 0 from J, leaving 13 bases between them. Germline V gives CDR1 MGHRA, CDR2 YSYEKL. In DNA form, the CDR3 reads TGCGCCAGCAGCCCAAGATTTAGGAGCTCCTACGAGCAGTACTTC. Protein sequence: CASSPRFRSSYEQYF.

CDR3 nucleotide sequence: TGCGCCAGCAGCATGACAGGGGACCCCTACGAGCAGTACTTC. It encodes CASSMTGDPYEQYF. The chain couples TRBV5-1 to TRBJ2-7; TRBD1 matches at 8 bases. The CDR3 spans 14 residues. V lost 4 bases, J lost 2 bases, and 5 bases stayed unmatched. Germline V lookup: CDR1 SGHRS, CDR2 YFSETQ.